This TCR beta chain came from a study of CD8+CD57+ T cells in acquired aplastic anemia. Study summary: The average for DNA from sorted CD4+ and CD8+ cells was 3.2 ug. Healthy donor sequencing depth: 9 million to 10.8 million CD4+, roughly 11 million CD8+ reads.

General observations from the study: CD8+ Simpson's diversity in patients was not significantly different from that in controls. Researchers report that twenty-nine CD8+ CDR3 sequences appeared in both patients and controls.

The CDR3 loop spans 15 amino acids. Trimming stripped 0 bases from V and 3 bases from J, with 12 bases between. CDR1 and CDR2 (germline): SGDLS, YYNGEE. According to the study, genomic DNA was the template for TCR beta VDJ and CDR3 profiling. TCRdb fed the reads into MiXCR, producing one record per CDR3 protein. The sample holds hundreds of thousands of distinct CDR3 sequences, under 80% seen once. This clonotype was seen at least ten times. Its antigen is undetermined. The gene calls are TRBV9 and TRBJ1-1; possible D gene TRBD1, 5 bases. The sequence derives from a human donor in good health, serving as a control. The sample consisted of sorted CD4+, CD8+, or CD8+CD57+ T cells (not recorded which) from PBMCs. The CDR3 loop reads CASSVDPTGDTEAFF. The CDR3 nucleotides read TGTGCCAGCAGCGTAGACCCCACGGGGGACACTGAAGCTTTCTTT.